The T cell receptor beta chain under discussion was sequenced for a study of T cells after yellow fever vaccination. Study information: SMART-Seq v4 Ultra Low Input handled preparation of low-cell-number fractions. Points from the study as a whole: Contamination of FACS-sorted repertoires by abundant clonotypes from the bulk population could occur.

V lost 3 bases to trimming and J lost 5 bases, with 16 bases between them. The CDR3 sequence is 15 residues long. In germline, CDR1 is LGHDT, CDR2 YNNKEL (reference sequence). This clonotype was picked up a small number of times. TCR cDNA was made by 5'RACE template switching, adding a universal primer site and UMIs. MiXCR was run by TCRdb on the 5' RACE reads, yielding one entry per CDR3 protein. This repertoire shows 50,000 to 65,000 distinct CDR3 sequences, 6.6% found once; its top ten account for more than 20%. This rearrangement joins TRBV3-1 to TRBJ2-5, with a tentative D call TRBD2 (6 bases). The receptor's source is a man between 18 and 35 years old who received the YFV17D yellow fever vaccine. The sample was CD8+ T cells not binding an NS4B(214-222) dextramer, sorted from PBMCs, taken about 41 days after the first yellow fever vaccination. CDR3 coding DNA: TGTGCCAGCAGCCACGGATCCGGGGGTTTGGAGACCCAGTACTTC. It specifies CASSHGSGGLETQYF.